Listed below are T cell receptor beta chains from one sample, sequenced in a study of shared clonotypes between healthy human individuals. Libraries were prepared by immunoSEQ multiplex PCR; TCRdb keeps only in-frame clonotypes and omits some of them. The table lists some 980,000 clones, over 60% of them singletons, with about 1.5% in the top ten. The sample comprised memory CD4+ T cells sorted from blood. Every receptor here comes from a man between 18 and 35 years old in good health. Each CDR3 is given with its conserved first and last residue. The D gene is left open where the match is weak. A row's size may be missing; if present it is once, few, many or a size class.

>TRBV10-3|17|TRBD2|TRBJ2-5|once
TGTGCCATCAGTGCCTACGGACTAGCGGTTGGTGGGGAGACCCAGTACTTC
CAISAYGLAVGGETQYF
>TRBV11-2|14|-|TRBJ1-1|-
TGTGCCAGCAGCTTAGAGGCGCCGAACACTGAAGCTTTCTTT
CASSLEAPNTEAFF
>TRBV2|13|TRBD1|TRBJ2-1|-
TGTGCCAGCAGTGCGGGGACAGCTGGCGAGCAGTTCTTC
CASSAGTAGEQFF
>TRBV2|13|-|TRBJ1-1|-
TGTGCCAGCAGCGCACTCTATGGCACTGAAGCTTTCTTT
CASSALYGTEAFF
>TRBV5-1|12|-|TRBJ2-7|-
TGCGCCAGCAGAGCAGGGAACTACGAGCAGTACTTC
CASRAGNYEQYF
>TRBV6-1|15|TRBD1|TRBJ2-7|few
TGTGCCAGCAGTGTAGAGACAGGGGAAACCTACGAGCAGTACTTC
CASSVETGETYEQYF
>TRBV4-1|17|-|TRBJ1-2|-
TGCGCCAGCAGCCAAGATAGGCGGGGCAGGCTTAACTATGGCTACACCTTC
CASSQDRRGRLNYGYTF
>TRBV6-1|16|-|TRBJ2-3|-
TGTGCCAGCAGTGAAGTGGGGGCGCTTTCCACAGATACGCAGTATTTT
CASSEVGALSTDTQYF
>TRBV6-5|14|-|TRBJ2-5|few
TGTGCCAGCAAAATGGGGTGGGGACAAGAGACCCAGTACTTC
CASKMGWGQETQYF
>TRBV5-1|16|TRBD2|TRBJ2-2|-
TGCGCCAGCAGCTTTAGAGCGGGGGTCAACACCGGGGAGCTGTTTTTT
CASSFRAGVNTGELFF
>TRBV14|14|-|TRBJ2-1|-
TGTGCCAGCAGCGCAAGTCTCTGGAGCAATGAGCAGTTCTTC
CASSASLWSNEQFF
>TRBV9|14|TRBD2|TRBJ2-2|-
TGTGCCAGCAGTAGCGGGAGAAACACCGGGGAGCTGTTTTTT
CASSSGRNTGELFF
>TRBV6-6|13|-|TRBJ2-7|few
TGTGCCAGTGGCAGGGGAAGCTCCTACGAGCAGTACTTC
CASGRGSSYEQYF
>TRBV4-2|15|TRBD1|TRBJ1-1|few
TGTGCCAGCAGCCAAGATCAGACAGGGGGCACTGAAGCTTTCTTT
CASSQDQTGGTEAFF
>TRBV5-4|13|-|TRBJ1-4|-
TGTGCCAGCAGCTTGGCCGGGACCGAAAAACTGTTTTTT
CASSLAGTEKLFF
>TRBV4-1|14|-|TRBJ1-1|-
TGCGCCAGCAGCCCAAAACAATTGAACACTGAAGCTTTCTTT
CASSPKQLNTEAFF
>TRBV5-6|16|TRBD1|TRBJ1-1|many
TGTGCCAGCAGCTTACACCTTATAGACAGGGAGGGTGAAGCTTTCTTT
CASSLHLIDREGEAFF
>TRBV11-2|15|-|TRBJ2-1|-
TGTGCCAGCAGCCCTGAACCGGGTCTCGACAATGAGCAGTTCTTC
CASSPEPGLDNEQFF
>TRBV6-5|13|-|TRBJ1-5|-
TGTGCCAGTCGTTTAAGTAGCAATCAGCCCCAGCATTTT
CASRLSSNQPQHF
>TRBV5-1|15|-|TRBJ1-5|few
TGCGCCAGCAGCTTGGTGGCTGGGTCCAATCAGCCCCAGCATTTT
CASSLVAGSNQPQHF
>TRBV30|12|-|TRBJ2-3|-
TGTGCCTGGAGCACTGGGATAGATACGCAGTATTTT
CAWSTGIDTQYF
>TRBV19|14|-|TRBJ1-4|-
TGTGCCAGTAGTCCCGGGCGGCCCGGAGAAAAACTGTTTTTT
CASSPGRPGEKLFF
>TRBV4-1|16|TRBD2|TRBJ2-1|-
TGCGCCAGCAGCCATGCCGGGACTAGCGGGTGGGATGAGCAGTTCTTC
CASSHAGTSGWDEQFF
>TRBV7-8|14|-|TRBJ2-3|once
TGTGCCAGCAGCTTCTCCGCTTTCACAGATACGCAGTATTTT
CASSFSAFTDTQYF